These 18 T cell receptor beta chains originate from one sample sequenced in a study of T cells after yellow fever vaccination. Each CDR3 protein gets one entry after TCRdb re-called the 5' RACE reads with MiXCR. The sample yields some 170,000 distinct CDR3 sequences, about a tenth seen once. The source material was CD8+ T cells sorted from PBMCs, sampled 45 days after the yellow fever booster vaccination. The receptors were gathered from a man aged 18 to 35 who received the YFV17D yellow fever vaccine.

This clonotype was seen only a few times. The CDR3 loop is CASSLEDSYEQYF. In DNA form, the CDR3 reads TGTGCCAGCAGCTTAGAGGATAGTTACGAGCAGTACTTC. The chain carries TRBV7-2 and TRBJ2-7; D unresolved. The germline gives CDR1 SGHTA, CDR2 FQGNSA. With 1 base removed from V and 4 bases from J, the gap between germline ends came to 8 bases. The CDR3 is 13 amino acids.

This clonotype has only a few counts. V usage is TRBV9 and J usage is TRBJ1-2; D not certain. The length of the CDR3 is 15 residues. Trimming took 6 bases from V and 0 from J, leaving 15 bases between them. Germline values: CDR1 SGDLS, CDR2 YYNGEE. Here the CDR3 reads CASNSQPSANYGYTF. The CDR3, as DNA: TGTGCCAGCAATTCACAACCATCTGCTAACTATGGCTACACCTTC.

This rearrangement joins TRBV19 to TRBJ2-3; TRBD2 is a possible D gene (5 bases). The CDR3 sequence is 14 residues long. V lost 8 bases and J 2 bases, leaving 14 bases between the germline ends. CDR1 is LNHDA, CDR2 SQIVND, per germline (reference sequence). The CDR3 region is CASSTRVFTDTQYF. DNA of the CDR3: TGTGCCAGTTCAACTAGGGTGTTCACAGATACGCAGTATTTT.

This chain joins TRBV5-6 and TRBJ2-5; TRBD2 aligns across 15 bases. CDR1 SGHDT and CDR2 YYEEEE come from the germline V gene. This CDR3 spans 19 amino acids. V was clipped by 4 bases and J by 0 bases; unmatched bases: 10. CDR3 residues: CASSLSPGTSGGYQETQYF. In DNA form, the CDR3 reads TGTGCCAGCAGCCTAAGCCCCGGGACTAGCGGGGGGTACCAAGAGACCCAGTACTTC.

The V and J genes are TRBV18 and TRBJ2-1, with 11 positions matching TRBD2. V was clipped by 1 base and J by 0 bases; unmatched bases: 2. Looked up from germline, CDR1 is KGHSH and CDR2 is LQKENI. This CDR3 is built from 17 residues. CDR3: CASSPLSGRASYNEQFF. The CDR3 nucleotides read TGTGCCAGCTCACCACTTAGCGGGAGGGCCTCCTACAATGAGCAGTTCTTC.

This clonotype was seen a handful of times. The chain uses TRBV19 and TRBJ2-5; either TRBD1 or TRBD2 may fit D (5 bases each). Germline V CDR1 and CDR2: LNHDA, SQIVND (reference sequence). This CDR3 region has 16 residues. Trimming cost V 3 bases and J 3 bases, with 17 bases left between them. For the CDR3, the DNA is TGTGCCAGTAGTATCAGAGGGGCCCGACCTAAAGAGACCCAGTACTTC. This gives the protein CASSIRGARPKETQYF.

This clonotype has ten or more counts. The chain recombines TRBV7-9 with TRBJ2-2; 7 nucleotides line up with TRBD1. Germline V lookup: CDR1 SEHNR, CDR2 FQNEAQ (reference sequence). The CDR3 spans 18 residues. V lost 5 bases to trimming and J lost 7 bases; unmatched junction nucleotides: 19. For the CDR3, the DNA is TGTGCCAGCAGCCCGTCCCGGGACAGTACCGATCGATTCGGGGAGCTGTTTTTT. It codes for CASSPSRDSTDRFGELFF.

At least ten counts were recorded for this clonotype. This chain links TRBV12-3 or TRBV12-4 with TRBJ2-3; D may be TRBD2 (5 bases). V was pared by 7 bases and J by 6 bases, with 11 bases between. The CDR3 loop spans 12 amino acids. DNA of the CDR3: TGTGCCAGCACCTTAGCGTCGGATACGCAGTATTTT. Translated, it gives CASTLASDTQYF.

This clonotype has just a few counts. CDR3 protein: CATSSTGREQYV. The CDR3 bases are TGTGCCACCAGCAGCACAGGGCGAGAGCAGTACGTC. This sequence joins TRBV15 and TRBJ2-7; possibly TRBD1 for D (6 bases). This CDR3 comprises 12 residues. Germline V CDR1 and CDR2: LNHNV, YYDKDF (reference sequence). The V and J ends lost 3 bases and 7 bases respectively, with 10 bases between them.

The chain recombines TRBV6-5 with TRBJ2-2, with 11 bases matching TRBD1. The CDR3 is 16 residues long. Germline V CDR1 and CDR2: MNHEY, SVGAGI. V trimming: 4 bases; J trimming: 4 bases; junction bases outside the gene matches: 5. The CDR3 is CASSFGTGGSTGELFF. The CDR3 DNA follows: TGTGCCAGCAGTTTTGGGACAGGGGGGAGCACCGGGGAGCTGTTTTTT.

The chain employs TRBV10-1 and TRBJ2-1; D is possibly TRBD2 (6 bases). Germline assignment: CDR1 WNHNN and CDR2 SYGVQD (reference sequence). CDR3 length equals 13 residues. With 3 bases removed from V and 8 bases from J, the gap between germline ends came to 11 bases. The CDR3 reads CASSDGGVDEQFF. The CDR3 coding sequence is TGCGCCAGCAGTGACGGGGGAGTAGATGAGCAGTTCTTC.

This chain joins TRBV7-6 and TRBJ2-1; D is possibly TRBD1 (8 bases). The length of the CDR3 is 15 residues. Germline CDR1 is SGHVS and CDR2 is FNYEAQ. V was pared by 0 bases and J by 7 bases, with 13 bases between. In DNA, the CDR3 is TGTGCCAGCAGCTTAGCGACAGGGGAGGGGAATGAGCAGTTCTTC. It codes for CASSLATGEGNEQFF. Supplemented by reference TRBV7-6 and TRBJ2-1, the full variable domain reads GAGVSQSPRYKVTKRGQDVALRCDPISGHVSLYWYRQALGQGPEFLTYFNYEAQQDKSGLPNDRFSAERPEGSISTLTIQRTEQRDSAMYRCASSLATGEGNEQFFGPGTRLTVL.

The gene calls are TRBV29-1 and TRBJ2-3, with 7 bases fitting TRBD1. Per germline, CDR1 SQVTM and CDR2 ANQGSEA. The CDR3 has 15 amino acids. J lost 2 bases, V lost 2 bases, and 7 bases had no gene match. The CDR3 coding sequence is TGCAGCGTTGAATATACAGGGGACAACACAGATACGCAGTATTTT. It codes for CSVEYTGDNTDTQYF.

This clonotype was seen at least ten times. The V call is TRBV2, the J call TRBJ1-2; 8 bases are shared with TRBD1. The V gene end was trimmed by 3 bases and the J gene end by 3 bases; junction bases not matched to a gene: 3. CDR3 length: 14 residues. CDR1 and CDR2 (germline): SNHLY, FYNNEI. CDR3 sequence: CASSDTGGYYGYTF. CDR3 nucleotides: TGTGCCAGCAGTGATACAGGGGGATACTATGGCTACACCTTC.

This clonotype occurred a few times. The chain combines TRBV28 with TRBJ2-5; TRBD2 might be the D (7 bases). The CDR3 loop spans 15 amino acids. V was trimmed by 3 bases and J by 5 bases, leaving 16 bases between them. Per the germline V gene, CDR1 is MDHEN and CDR2 is SYDVKM. The CDR3 nucleotides read TGTGCCAGCAGTTTTCTGGCGGGGGCGATGGAGACCCAGTACTTC. As protein: CASSFLAGAMETQYF.

This clonotype was counted a few times. V gene TRBV29-1 combines with J gene TRBJ2-3; D unresolved. The CDR3 covers 14 residues. The germline CDR1 and CDR2 sequences are SQVTM and ANQGSEA. V dropped 1 base and J dropped 2 bases, with 10 bases sitting between them. CDR3 region: CSVEGFDPTDTQYF. CDR3 in DNA: TGCAGCGTTGAAGGGTTCGACCCCACAGATACGCAGTATTTT.

The chain links TRBV29-1 to TRBJ2-1; either TRBD1 or TRBD2 may fit D (5 bases each). The CDR3 length is 16 residues. Trimming removed 5 bases at V and 0 bases at J, with 17 bases between. CDR1 is SQVTM, CDR2 ANQGSEA, per germline. CDR3 nucleotides: TGCAGCGTTAGAGACTGGGGGTCCAACTCCTACAATGAGCAGTTCTTC. It yields the protein CSVRDWGSNSYNEQFF.

This clonotype was picked up a small number of times. The rearrangement uses TRBV7-9 and TRBJ2-3; the match to TRBD2 covers 8 bases. Germline V CDR1 and CDR2: SEHNR, FQNEAQ (reference sequence). Trimming cost V 5 bases and J 2 bases; bases outside gene matches: 9. The CDR3 runs 16 residues. The CDR3 loop is CASSARLALDTDTQYF. CDR3 DNA: TGTGCCAGCAGCGCCAGACTAGCGCTCGACACAGATACGCAGTATTTT.